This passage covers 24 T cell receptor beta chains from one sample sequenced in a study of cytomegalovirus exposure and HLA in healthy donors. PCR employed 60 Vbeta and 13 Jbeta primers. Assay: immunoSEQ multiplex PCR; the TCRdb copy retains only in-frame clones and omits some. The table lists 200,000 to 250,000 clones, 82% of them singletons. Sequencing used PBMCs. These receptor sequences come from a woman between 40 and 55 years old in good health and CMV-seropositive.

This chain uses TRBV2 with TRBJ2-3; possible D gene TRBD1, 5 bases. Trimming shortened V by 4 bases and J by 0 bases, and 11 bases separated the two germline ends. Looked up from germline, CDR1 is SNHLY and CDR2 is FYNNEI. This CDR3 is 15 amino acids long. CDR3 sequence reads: CASSGQSTSTDTQYF. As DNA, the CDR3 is TGTGCCAGCAGTGGACAGTCCACGAGCACAGATACGCAGTATTTT.

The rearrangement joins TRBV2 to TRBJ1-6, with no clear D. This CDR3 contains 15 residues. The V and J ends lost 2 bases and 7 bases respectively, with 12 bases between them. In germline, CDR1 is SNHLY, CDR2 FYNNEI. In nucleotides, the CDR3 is TGTGCCAGCAGTGAACCTCCCCCGGGGAATTCACCCCTCCACTTT. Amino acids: CASSEPPPGNSPLHF.

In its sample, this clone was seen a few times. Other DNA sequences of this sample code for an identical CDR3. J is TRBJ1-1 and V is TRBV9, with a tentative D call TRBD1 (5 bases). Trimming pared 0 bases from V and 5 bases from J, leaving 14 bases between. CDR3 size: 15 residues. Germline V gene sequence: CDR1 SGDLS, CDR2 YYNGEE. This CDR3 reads CASSVGGGGGTEAFF. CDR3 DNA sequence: TGTGCCAGCAGCGTAGGGGGTGGGGGAGGAACTGAAGCTTTCTTT.

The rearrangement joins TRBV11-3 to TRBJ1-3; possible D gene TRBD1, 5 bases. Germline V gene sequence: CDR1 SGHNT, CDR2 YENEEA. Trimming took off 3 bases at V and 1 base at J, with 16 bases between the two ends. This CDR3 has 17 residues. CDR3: CASSLPHLTDSGNTIYF. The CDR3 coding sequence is TGTGCCAGCAGCTTGCCTCACCTGACAGATTCTGGAAACACCATATATTTT.

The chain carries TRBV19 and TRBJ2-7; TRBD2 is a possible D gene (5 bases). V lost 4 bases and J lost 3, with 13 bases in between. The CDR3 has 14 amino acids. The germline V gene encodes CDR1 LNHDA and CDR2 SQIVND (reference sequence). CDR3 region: CASSTGLGYYEQYF. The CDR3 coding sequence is TGTGCCAGTAGTACAGGACTGGGATACTACGAGCAGTACTTC. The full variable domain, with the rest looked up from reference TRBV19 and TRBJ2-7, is DGGITQSPKYLFRKEGQNVTLSCEQNLNHDAMYWYRQDPGQGLRLIYYSQIVNDFQKGDIAEGYSVSREKKESFPLTVTSAQKNPTAFYLCASSTGLGYYEQYFGPGTRLTVT.

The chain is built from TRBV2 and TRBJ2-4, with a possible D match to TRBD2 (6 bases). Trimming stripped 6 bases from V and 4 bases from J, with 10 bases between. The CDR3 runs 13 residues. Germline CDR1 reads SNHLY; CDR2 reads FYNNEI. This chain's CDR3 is CASSGGAKNIQYF. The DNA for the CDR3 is TGTGCCAGCAGCGGAGGGGCTAAAAACATTCAGTACTTC.

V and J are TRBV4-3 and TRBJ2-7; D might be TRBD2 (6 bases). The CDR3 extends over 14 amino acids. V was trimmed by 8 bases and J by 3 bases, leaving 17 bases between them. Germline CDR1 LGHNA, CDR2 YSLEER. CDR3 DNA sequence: TGCGCCAGCCCATCTATGGAGGGTAGCTACGAGCAGTACTTC. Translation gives CASPSMEGSYEQYF.

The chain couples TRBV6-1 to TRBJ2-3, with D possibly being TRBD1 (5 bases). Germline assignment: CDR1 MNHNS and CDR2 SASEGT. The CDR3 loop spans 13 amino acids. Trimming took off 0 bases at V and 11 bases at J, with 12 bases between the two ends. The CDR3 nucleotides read TGTGCCAGCAGTGAAGCGCTTCACAGGCTGCAGTATTTT. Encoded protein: CASSEALHRLQYF.

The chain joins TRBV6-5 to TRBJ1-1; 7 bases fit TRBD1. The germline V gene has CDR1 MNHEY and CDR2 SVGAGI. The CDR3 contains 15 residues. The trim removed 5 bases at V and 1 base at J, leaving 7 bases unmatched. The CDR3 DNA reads TGTGCCAGCAGTACCCGGGACAGACCGAACACTGAAGCTTTCTTT. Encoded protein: CASSTRDRPNTEAFF.

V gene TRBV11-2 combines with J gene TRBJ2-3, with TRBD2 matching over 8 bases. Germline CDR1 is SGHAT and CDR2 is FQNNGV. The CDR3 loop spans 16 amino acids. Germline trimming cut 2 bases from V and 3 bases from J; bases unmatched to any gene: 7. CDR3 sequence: CASSLSGGVGTDTQYF. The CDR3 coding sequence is TGTGCCAGCAGCTTATCGGGAGGGGTTGGGACAGATACGCAGTATTTT.

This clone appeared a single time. The CDR3 DNA follows: TGCGCCAGCAGCTTGGAAGGGACAGGGTGGAAAGATGGCTACACCTTC. It codes for CASSLEGTGWKDGYTF. This chain joins TRBV5-1 and TRBJ1-2; TRBD1 matches at 9 bases. The CDR3 spans 16 residues. V shed 0 bases, J shed 6 bases, and the junction held 9 bases outside the gene matches. In germline, CDR1 is SGHRS, CDR2 YFSETQ.

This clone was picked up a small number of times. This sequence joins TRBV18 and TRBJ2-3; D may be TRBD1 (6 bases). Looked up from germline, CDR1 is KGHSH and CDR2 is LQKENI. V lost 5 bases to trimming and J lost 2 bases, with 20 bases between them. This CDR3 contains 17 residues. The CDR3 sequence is CASSRTTGGRTTDTQYF. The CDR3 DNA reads TGTGCCAGCTCAAGGACCACTGGGGGCCGAACCACAGATACGCAGTATTTT.

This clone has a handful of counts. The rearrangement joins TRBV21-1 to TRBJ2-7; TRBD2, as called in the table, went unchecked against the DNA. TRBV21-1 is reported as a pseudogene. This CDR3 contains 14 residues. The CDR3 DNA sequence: TGTGCCAGCAGCAAAAACAAGGGTAGCGACGAGCAGTACTTC. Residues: CASSKNKGSDEQYF.

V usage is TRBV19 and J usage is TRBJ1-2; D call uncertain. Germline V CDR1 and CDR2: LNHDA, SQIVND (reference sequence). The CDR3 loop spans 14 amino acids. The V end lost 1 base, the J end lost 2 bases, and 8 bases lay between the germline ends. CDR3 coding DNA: TGTGCCAGTAGTATAGTCTCAGGAAACTATGGCTACACCTTC. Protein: CASSIVSGNYGYTF.

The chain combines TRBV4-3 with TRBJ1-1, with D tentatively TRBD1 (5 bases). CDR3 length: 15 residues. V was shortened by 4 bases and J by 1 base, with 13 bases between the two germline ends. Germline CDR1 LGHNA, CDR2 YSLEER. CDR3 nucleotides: TGCGCCAGCAGCCTAACTCGCGGGGCGAACACTGAAGCTTTCTTT. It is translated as CASSLTRGANTEAFF.

The chain's CDR3 is CASSPVAGSNTQYF. DNA for the CDR3: TGTGCCAGCTCACCGGTCGCGGGGTCAAATACGCAGTATTTT. The J gene is TRBJ2-3, the V gene TRBV18; weak D call: TRBD2 (6 bases). Deletions cut 3 bases from V and 7 bases from J, with 14 bases between. Germline lookup yields CDR1 KGHSH and CDR2 LQKENI. The CDR3 extends over 14 amino acids.

In nucleotides, the CDR3 is TGTGCCAGCAGCATAGGGAGTTTCTCTGAAGCTTTCTTT. It codes for CASSIGSFSEAFF. The chain carries TRBV9 and TRBJ1-1; D is undetermined. The CDR3 is 13 amino acids. Germline CDR1 reads SGDLS; CDR2 reads YYNGEE. V was clipped by 4 bases and J by 6 bases, with 13 bases between them.

Written as DNA, the CDR3 is TGTGCCAGTTCCCAAGACAGGGTTAGCAATCAGCCCCAGCATTTT. It translates to CASSQDRVSNQPQHF. The chain has TRBV19 and TRBJ1-5, with 7 bases that match TRBD1. CDR3 length equals 15 residues. Per the germline V gene, CDR1 is LNHDA and CDR2 is SQIVND (reference sequence). V was pared by 8 bases and J by 0 bases, with 7 bases of the junction left unmatched.

CDR3 DNA: TGCGCCAGCAGCCAATCGACAGGGGTCTCCTACGAGCAGTACTTC. Protein sequence: CASSQSTGVSYEQYF. V gene TRBV4-3 combines with J gene TRBJ2-7; 8 positions match TRBD1. The germline CDR1 and CDR2 sequences are LGHNA and YSLEER. CDR3 size: 15 residues. With 2 bases clipped from V and 0 bases from J, the junction kept 3 bases outside the gene matches.

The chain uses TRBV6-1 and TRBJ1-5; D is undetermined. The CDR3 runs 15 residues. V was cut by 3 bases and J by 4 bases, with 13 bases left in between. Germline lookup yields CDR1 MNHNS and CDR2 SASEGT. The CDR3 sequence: CASSEALEINQPQHF. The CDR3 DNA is TGTGCCAGCAGTGAGGCTTTGGAGATAAATCAGCCCCAGCATTTT.

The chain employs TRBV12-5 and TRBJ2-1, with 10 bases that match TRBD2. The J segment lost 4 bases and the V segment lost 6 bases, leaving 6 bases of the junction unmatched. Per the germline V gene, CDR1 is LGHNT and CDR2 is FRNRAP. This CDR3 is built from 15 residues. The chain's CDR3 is CASGPTSGLYNEQFF. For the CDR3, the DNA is TGTGCTAGTGGCCCGACTAGCGGGTTGTACAATGAGCAGTTCTTC. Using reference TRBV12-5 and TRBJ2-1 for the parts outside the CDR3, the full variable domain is DARVTQTPRHKVTEMGQEVTMRCQPILGHNTVFWYRQTMMQGLELLAYFRNRAPLDDSGMPKDRFSAEMPDATLATLKIQPSEPRDSAVYFCASGPTSGLYNEQFFGPGTRLTVL.

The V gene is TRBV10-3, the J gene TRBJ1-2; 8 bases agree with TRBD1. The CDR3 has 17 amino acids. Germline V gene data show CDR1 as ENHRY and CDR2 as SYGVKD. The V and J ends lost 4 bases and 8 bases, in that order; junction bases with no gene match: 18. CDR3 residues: CAISGTTRGPSFKGYTF. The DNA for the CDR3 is TGTGCCATCAGTGGTACGACCAGGGGGCCCTCCTTTAAGGGCTACACCTTC.

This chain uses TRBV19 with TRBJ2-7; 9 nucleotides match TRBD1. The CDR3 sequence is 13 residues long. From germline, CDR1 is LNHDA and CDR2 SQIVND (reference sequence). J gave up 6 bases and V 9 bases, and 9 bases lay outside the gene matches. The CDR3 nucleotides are TGTGCCAGCGGCCGGGACAGGGCAGGCGAGCAGTACTTC. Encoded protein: CASGRDRAGEQYF.

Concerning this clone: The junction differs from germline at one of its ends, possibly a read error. Written as DNA, the CDR3 is TGTGCCAGCAGCCACGGGGGGCTGAACACCAGGGAGCTGTTTTTT. As protein: CASSHGGLNTRELFF. This chain joins TRBV5-4 and TRBJ2-2; D is possibly TRBD2 (7 bases). This CDR3 spans 15 amino acids. From germline, CDR1 is SGHNT and CDR2 YYREEE (reference sequence).